The source of this T cell receptor (beta chain) is a study of post-analysis software for immune sequencing data. For the study at large: The disease courses covered relapsing-remitting, secondary progressive and progressive-relapsing multiple sclerosis.

This CDR3 has 17 residues. Germline assignment: CDR1 MGHRA and CDR2 YSYEKL. V was cut by 5 bases and J by 4 bases, with 21 bases left in between. Each TCR beta cDNA library carried unique molecular identifiers. Once roughly 1 to 10 million T cells were used, about 510,000 cDNA molecules resulted. One entry per CDR3 protein results from TCRdb running MiXCR on the PCR reads. The table includes around 260,000 distinct CDR3 sequences, around 34% detected once. The study, taken as a whole, reports: There were roughly 5 TRBV segments more frequent in patients than controls, and TRBV5-6, TRBV5-1 and TRBV20-1 were among them. Multiple sclerosis was associated with a significant reduction in normalized Chao1 diversity relative to controls. F measure grouped same-batch samples tightly together.

This clonotype was counted ten times or more. Its target is not known. This sequence joins TRBV4-1 and TRBJ2-4, with D unresolved. This clonotype originated in a girl aged 5-17 years with multiple sclerosis. Sequenced: blood. Here the CDR3 reads CASSYSEAKTGKNIQYF. For the CDR3, the DNA is TGCGCCAGCAGCTACTCTGAAGCGAAGACTGGGAAAAACATTCAGTACTTC.